This T cell receptor beta chain appears in the sequencing data of a study of beta chain features in type 1 diabetes (dated by TCRdb to 2016 to 2019). Study-level background: Mean age, gender distribution, total cell number and subset yield did not differ between patients and healthy donors. In the study, recently diagnosed type 1 diabetes patients and matched healthy donors were compared on the TCRB repertoires of their sorted circulating CD4+ T cell subsets. A total of roughly 110 million sorted cells were examined across all samples, and the number of cells per subset was strongly correlated with RNA yield. Whereas all 30 or so donors provided naive and central memory subsets, regulatory and stem cell-like memory subsets were isolated from just 8 patients and about eight healthy donors.

This clone was recorded a few times. Its antigen specificity is not known. Base qualities are not provided; no much larger clone lies one nucleotide away. The paper as a whole reports these results and caveats: HLA sub-analyses involved small numbers of individuals, so any influence of HLA type on TCRB rearrangement remained unresolved. A moderate but significant shortening of TCRB CDR3 length was observed in type 1 diabetes patients in all four CD4+ subsets. Fewer insertions and more nucleotide deletions at VDJ recombination sites were observed in patients with type 1 diabetes, implying thymic rearrangement abnormalities. Naive, central memory and regulatory TCRB repertoires appeared to be more similar among patients than among healthy donors. Because cDNA was sequenced instead of genomic DNA, highly expressing activated cells could be over-represented, though the groups showed no difference in activation or CD3 levels. Shorter templates might have been favored by PCR, but patient and control samples were amplified and corrected together, so both groups would have been affected equally by any skew.

Inclusive of the bounding cysteine and phenylalanine, the CDR3 is 13 residues long. Only CDR3 DNA is held: 39 bases, read in frame from base 1. Trimming at the junction amounts to 0 bases on V and 19 bases on J, and the germline ends lie 16 bases apart. The germline V gene sets CDR1 to MGHRA and CDR2 to YSYEKL. Each donor gave one peripheral blood draw, around 100 mL on average, collected into heparinised tubes. Naive, central memory, regulatory and stem cell-like memory CD4+ T cells were sorted on a BD FACSAria II using a panel including CD45RO, CCR7, CD25, CD127, CD95 and CD27. A purity above 95% was achieved for all sorted populations. PBMCs were isolated immediately by Lymphoprep density gradient centrifugation and stained directly without culture. Samples were stained and sorted in pairs, with one healthy donor and one patient per experiment, so that batch effects were minimized. All of the isolated RNA was reverse transcribed with the High Capacity cDNA Reverse Transcription Kit, so expressed TCRB transcripts were sequenced. Deep immunoSEQ sequencing was performed on naive, central memory and regulatory T cell samples, with an average of roughly 4 million total reads per sample. Sorted cells were lysed in RLT buffer and RNA was extracted with DNase-treated RNeasy Micro or Mini kits, depending on cell number. Each cell subset was processed separately to prevent cross-contamination, with patient and healthy donor samples processed together. The immunoSEQ multiplex PCR was used to amplify TCRB sequences from cDNA, generating 87-bp fragments that spanned the CDR3 region. Sequencing of the amplicons was performed on the Illumina HiSeq platform. The authors processed their data as follows. Synthetic template baselines were used to correct PCR bias computationally, reads within Hamming distance 2 were collapsed together, and singletons that could not be merged were discarded. Reads were aligned to IMGT to assign V, D and J genes, CDR3 length, and insertions or deletions at six rearrangement sites. Within each subset, clonotype counts were normalized to sorted cell number, after which true diversity and Gini coefficients were computed with the tcR R package. The overlap coefficient, calculated on TCRB nucleotide sequences, was used to measure repertoire sharing. Out-of-frame TCRB sequences from naive cells were analyzed to stand in for the pre-selection repertoire. TCRdb limited this immuneACCESS table to in-frame rearrangements with V and J called. A share of clones is missing; checked studies link under half to unresolved V genes, and the rest is unexplained. For V, J and clone size, that table is used; D and trimming come from the DNA. In all, the sample holds around 690,000 clones, and around an eighth of those were seen once. Clones ranked in the top ten supply around 0.12% of the sample.

The source is a man aged 25-40 years with type 1 diabetes. The sequence is built from TRBV4-1 and TRBJ1-6; the D gene is unclear. The specimen sequenced was naive CD4+ T cells from blood. What the cell subset or site label conveys for this sample: true naive CD4+ T cells. The DNA reads as follows: TGCGCCAGCAGCCAAGAGAACTTCCACCCCCGTCACTTT. Its amino acids are CASSQENFHPRHF.